This TCR beta chain was sequenced in a study of tumor and adjacent non-tumor tissue in lung cancer. Study observations and caveats: Tumor tissue had significantly higher TCR diversity than normal lung.

Details on this clonotype: Its antigen remains unidentified.

No cell sorting was done before RNA was extracted from the tissue. Between August and November 2014, newly diagnosed, chemotherapy-naive lung cancer patients underwent thoracic surgery in China. A modified ARM-PCR protocol with three rounds of nested PCR amplified TCRbeta. TCRdb itself ran the multiplex PCR reads through MiXCR, one entry per CDR3 protein. The table includes around 210,000 distinct CDR3 sequences, approximately 74% detected once. Trimming pared 8 bases from V and 3 bases from J, leaving 20 bases between. The CDR3 consists of 14 residues. Per the germline V gene, CDR1 is DFQATT and CDR2 is SNEGSKA (reference sequence).

What was sequenced was lung tumor tissue. This sequence joins TRBV20-1 and TRBJ2-7; D is unresolved. This TCR derives from a man aged 55-75 years with non-small cell lung cancer. DNA of the CDR3: TGCAGTATATTCTCGCGAGTAGGAGTCTACGAGCAGTACTTC. Encoded protein: CSIFSRVGVYEQYF.